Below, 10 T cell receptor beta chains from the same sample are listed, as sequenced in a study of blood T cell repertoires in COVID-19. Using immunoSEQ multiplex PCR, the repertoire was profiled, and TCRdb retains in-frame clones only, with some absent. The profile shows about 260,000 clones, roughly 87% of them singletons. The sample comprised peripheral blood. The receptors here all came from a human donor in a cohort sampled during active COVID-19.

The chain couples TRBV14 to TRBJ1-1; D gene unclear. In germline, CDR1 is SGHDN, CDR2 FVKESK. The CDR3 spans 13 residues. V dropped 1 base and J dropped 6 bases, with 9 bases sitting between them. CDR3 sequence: CASSQAEASEAFF. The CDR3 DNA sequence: TGTGCCAGCAGCCAAGCCGAGGCTTCTGAAGCTTTCTTT.

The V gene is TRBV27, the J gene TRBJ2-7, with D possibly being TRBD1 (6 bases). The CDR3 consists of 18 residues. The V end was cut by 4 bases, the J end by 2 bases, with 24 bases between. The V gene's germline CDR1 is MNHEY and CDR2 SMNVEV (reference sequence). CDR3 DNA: TGTGCCAGCAGTTCGCGACCGGGACACACCACGAGGGCCTACGAGCAGTACTTC. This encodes CASSSRPGHTTRAYEQYF.

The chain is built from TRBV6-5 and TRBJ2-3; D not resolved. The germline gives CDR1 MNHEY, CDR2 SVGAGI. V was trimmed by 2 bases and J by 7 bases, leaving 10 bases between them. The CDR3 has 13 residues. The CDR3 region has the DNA TGTGCCAGCAGTTACACCCCGGGTAATACGCAGTATTTT. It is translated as CASSYTPGNTQYF.

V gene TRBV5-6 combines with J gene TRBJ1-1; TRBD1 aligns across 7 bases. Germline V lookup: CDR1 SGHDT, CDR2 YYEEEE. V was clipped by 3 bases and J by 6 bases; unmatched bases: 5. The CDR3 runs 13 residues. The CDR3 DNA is TGTGCCAGCAGCTGGGGGCAGGGGGCTGAAGCTTTCTTT. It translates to CASSWGQGAEAFF.

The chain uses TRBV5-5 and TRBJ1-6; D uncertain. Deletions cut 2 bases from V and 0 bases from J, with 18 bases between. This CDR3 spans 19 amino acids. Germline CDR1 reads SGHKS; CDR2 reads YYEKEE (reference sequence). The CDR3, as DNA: TGTGCCAGCAGCTTTTTACCCAAACAGTTAAGCTCCTATAATTCACCCCTCCACTTT. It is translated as CASSFLPKQLSSYNSPLHF.

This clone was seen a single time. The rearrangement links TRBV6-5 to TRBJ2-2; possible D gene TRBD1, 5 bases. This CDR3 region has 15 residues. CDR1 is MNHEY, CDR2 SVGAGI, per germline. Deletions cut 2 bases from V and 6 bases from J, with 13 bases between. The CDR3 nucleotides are TGTGCCAGCAGTTACCGCAGGGTGAGCGCCGGGGAGCTGTTTTTT. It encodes CASSYRRVSAGELFF.

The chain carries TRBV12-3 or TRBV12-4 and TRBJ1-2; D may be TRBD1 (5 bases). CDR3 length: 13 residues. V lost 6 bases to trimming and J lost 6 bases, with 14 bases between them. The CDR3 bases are TGTGCCAGCAGCGTCGGGACGGGGGATGGCTACACCTTC. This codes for CASSVGTGDGYTF.

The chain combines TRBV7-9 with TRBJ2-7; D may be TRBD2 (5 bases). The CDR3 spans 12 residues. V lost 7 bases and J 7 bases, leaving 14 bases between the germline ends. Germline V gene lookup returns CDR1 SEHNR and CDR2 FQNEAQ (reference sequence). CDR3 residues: CASNYGPGEQYF. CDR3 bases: TGTGCCAGCAACTACGGCCCGGGGGAGCAGTACTTC.

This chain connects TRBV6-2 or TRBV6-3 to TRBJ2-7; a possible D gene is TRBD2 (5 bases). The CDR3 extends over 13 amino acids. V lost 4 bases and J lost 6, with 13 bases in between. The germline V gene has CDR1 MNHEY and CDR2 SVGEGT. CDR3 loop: CASSFGNLGEQYF. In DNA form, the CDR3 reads TGTGCCAGCAGTTTCGGGAACCTGGGCGAGCAGTACTTC.

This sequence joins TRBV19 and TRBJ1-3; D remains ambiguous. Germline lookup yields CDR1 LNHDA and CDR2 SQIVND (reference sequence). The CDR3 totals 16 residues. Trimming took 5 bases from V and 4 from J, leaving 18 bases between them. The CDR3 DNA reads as TGTGCCAGTAGTTCCCTCTATGGAGTAGGAGGAAACACCATATATTTT. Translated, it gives CASSSLYGVGGNTIYF.